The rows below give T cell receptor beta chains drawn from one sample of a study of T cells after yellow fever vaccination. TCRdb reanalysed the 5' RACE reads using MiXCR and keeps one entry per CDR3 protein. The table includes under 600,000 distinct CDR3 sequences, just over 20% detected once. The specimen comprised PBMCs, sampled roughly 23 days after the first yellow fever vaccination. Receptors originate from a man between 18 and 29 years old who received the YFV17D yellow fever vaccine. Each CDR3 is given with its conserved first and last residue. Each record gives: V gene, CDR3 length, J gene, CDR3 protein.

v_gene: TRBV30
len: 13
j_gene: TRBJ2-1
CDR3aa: CAWGLRSYNEQFF

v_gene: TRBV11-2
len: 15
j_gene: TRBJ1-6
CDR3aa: CASSSEGDIDSPLHF

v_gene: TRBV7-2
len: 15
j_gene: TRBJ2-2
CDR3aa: CASSRQGSNTGELFF

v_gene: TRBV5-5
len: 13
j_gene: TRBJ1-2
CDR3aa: CASSPGLNRGYTF

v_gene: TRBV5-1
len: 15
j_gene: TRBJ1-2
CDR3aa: CASSWDSKNLYGYTF

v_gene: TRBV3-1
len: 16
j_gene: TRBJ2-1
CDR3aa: CASSQEASGGSDEQFF

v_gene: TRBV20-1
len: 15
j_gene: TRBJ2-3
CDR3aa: CSARSTSGRTDTQYF

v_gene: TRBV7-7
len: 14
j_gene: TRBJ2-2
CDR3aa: CASSFGGGTGELFF

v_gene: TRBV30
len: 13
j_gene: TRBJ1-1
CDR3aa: CAWSTGQGTEAFF

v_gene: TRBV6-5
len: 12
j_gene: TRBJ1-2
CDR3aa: CASSQNRDGYTF

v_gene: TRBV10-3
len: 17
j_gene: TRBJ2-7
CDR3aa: CAISEPSGGIGSYEQYF

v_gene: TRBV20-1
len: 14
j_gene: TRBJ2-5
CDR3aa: CSASTSGTEETQYF

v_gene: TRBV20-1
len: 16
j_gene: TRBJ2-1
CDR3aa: CSALEGLAGNLNEQFF

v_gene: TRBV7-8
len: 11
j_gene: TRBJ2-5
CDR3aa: CASSSGPPQYF

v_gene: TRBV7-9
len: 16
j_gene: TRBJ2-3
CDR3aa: CASSLRSGEPADTQYF

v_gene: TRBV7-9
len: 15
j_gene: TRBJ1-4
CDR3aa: CASSPRQDLNEKLFF

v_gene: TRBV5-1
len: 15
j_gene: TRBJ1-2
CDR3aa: CASSPDPEDWYGYTF

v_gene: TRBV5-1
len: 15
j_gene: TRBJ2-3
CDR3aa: CASSSGGQLTDTQYF

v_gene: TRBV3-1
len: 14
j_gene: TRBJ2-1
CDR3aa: CATFSRGRGNEQFF

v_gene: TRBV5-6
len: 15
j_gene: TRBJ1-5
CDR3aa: CASSTGQDSNQPQHF

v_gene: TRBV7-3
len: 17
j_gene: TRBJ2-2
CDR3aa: CASSFLLGQDSTGELFF

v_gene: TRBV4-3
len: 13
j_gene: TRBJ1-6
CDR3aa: CASSQEGRSPLHF

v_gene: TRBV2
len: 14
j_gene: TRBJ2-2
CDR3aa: CASRGAGNTGELFF

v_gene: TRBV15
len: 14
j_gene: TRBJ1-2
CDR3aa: CATSLQSHNYGYTF

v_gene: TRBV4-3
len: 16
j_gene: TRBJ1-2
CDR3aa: CASSQDTGMMNYGYTF

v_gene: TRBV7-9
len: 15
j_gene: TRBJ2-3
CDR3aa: CASSLQVARGDTQYF

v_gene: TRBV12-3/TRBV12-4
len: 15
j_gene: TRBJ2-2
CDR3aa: CASAEGPSNTGELFF

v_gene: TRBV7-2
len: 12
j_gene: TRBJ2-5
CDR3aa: CASSSGWETQYF

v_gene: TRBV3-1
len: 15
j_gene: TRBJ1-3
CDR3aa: CASSLLDRVGNTIYF

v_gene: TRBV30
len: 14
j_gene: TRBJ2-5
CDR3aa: CAWSAAGGQETQYF

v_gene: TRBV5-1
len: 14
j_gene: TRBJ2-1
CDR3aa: CASMTRGESNEQFF

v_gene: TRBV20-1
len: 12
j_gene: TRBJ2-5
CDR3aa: CSAEGVGQTQYF

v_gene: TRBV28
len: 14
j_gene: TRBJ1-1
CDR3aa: CASSPTGGLFEAFF

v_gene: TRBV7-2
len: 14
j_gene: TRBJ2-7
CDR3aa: CASSAGTKTYEQYF

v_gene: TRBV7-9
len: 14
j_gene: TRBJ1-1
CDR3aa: CASSLSQGWTEAFF

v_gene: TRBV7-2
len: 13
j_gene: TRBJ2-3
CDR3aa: CASSSSPADTQYF

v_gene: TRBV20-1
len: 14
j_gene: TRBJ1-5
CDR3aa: CSARGPSDSQPQHF

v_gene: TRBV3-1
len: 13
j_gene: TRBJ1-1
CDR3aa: CASSLQVLTEAFF

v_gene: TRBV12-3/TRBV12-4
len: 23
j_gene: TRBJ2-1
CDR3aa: CASSFTDFSGTSGGDSLYNEQFF

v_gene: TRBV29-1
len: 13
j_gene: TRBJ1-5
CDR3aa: CSVETDSNQPQHF

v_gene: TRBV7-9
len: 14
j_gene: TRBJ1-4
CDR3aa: CASSARGLVEKLFF

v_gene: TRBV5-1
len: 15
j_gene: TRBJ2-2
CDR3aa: CASSLGLTGYRGLFF

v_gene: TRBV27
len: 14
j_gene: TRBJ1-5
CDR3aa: CASSFRRGNQPQHF

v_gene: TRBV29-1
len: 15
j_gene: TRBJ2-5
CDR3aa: CSVDRGRGQQETQYF

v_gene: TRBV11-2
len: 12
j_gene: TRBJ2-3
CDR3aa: CASSLDSGYQYF

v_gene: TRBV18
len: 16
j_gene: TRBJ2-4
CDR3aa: CASSPKGPLAKNIQYF

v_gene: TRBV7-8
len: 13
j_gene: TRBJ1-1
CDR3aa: CASSWDSYTEAFF

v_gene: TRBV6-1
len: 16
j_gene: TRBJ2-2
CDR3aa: CASSEVGHGDTGELFF

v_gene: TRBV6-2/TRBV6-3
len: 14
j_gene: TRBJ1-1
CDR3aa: CASSYFGQGAGAFF

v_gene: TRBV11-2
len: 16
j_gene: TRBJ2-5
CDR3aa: CASSLDAGTRSETQYF